This TCR gamma chain was sequenced in a study of gammadelta T cells in human blood. Points on this clone: Its antigen is currently unknown. A far larger clone is one base from this, pointing to a likely read error. This CDR3 is also generated by other DNA sequences in the sample.

The CDR3 covers 12 residues. CDR1 and CDR2 (germline): VENAVY, YDSYNSRV. Overall study findings and caveats: Microbial exposure appeared to drive polyclonal γδ T cell expansion after birth.

TCRdb redid the clone calls on the RT-PCR reads with CATT. The data show over 350 gamma-chain clones, about 5.7% seen once. Material for sequencing was Vgamma9Vdelta2 gamma-delta T cells from infant blood. The TCR sequence derives from a human donor. This chain connects TRGV8 to TRGJ1 or TRGJ2. CDR3 protein: CATWDFYYKKLF. DNA of the CDR3: TGTGCCACTTGGGATTTTTATTATAAGAAACTCTTT.